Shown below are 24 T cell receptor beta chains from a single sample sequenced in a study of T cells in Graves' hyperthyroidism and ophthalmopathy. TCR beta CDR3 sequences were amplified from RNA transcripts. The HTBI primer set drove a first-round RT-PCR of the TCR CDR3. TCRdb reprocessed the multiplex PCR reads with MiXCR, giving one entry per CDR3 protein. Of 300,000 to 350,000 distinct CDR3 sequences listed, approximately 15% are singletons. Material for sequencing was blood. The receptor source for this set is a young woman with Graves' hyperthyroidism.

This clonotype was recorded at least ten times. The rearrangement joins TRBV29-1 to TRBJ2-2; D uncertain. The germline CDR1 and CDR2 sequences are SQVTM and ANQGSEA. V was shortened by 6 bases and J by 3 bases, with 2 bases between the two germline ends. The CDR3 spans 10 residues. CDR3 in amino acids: CSVYTGELFF. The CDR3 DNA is TGCAGCGTGTACACCGGGGAGCTGTTTTTT.

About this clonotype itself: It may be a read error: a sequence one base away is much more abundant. CDR3 sequence reads: CAGSLGQDGGEQYF. CDR3 bases: TGTGCCGGCAGCTTAGGGCAGGACGGGGGGGAGCAGTACTTC. This chain links TRBV11-3 with TRBJ2-7, with 7 bases aligning to TRBD2. The CDR3 totals 14 residues. In germline, CDR1 is SGHNT, CDR2 YENEEA.

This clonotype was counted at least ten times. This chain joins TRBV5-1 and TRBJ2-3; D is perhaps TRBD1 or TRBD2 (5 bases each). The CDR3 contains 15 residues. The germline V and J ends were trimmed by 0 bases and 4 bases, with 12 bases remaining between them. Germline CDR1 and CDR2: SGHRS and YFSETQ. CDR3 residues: CASSLGGRDADTQYF. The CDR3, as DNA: TGCGCCAGCAGCTTGGGAGGCAGGGACGCAGATACGCAGTATTTT.

In DNA form, the CDR3 reads TGTGCCAGCAGCTACGACTGGAGCTCCTACGAGCAGTACTTC. Translated, it gives CASSYDWSSYEQYF. The rearrangement joins TRBV5-5 to TRBJ2-7; D is uncertain. From germline, CDR1 is SGHKS and CDR2 YYEKEE (reference sequence). Between the trimmed V and J ends, which lost 3 bases and 0 bases, there was a span of 10 bases. The CDR3 length is 14 residues. The complete variable domain, with remaining parts taken from reference TRBV5-5 and TRBJ2-7, reads DAGVTQSPTHLIKTRGQQVTLRCSPISGHKSVSWYQQVLGQGPQFIFQYYEKEERGRGNFPDRFSARQFPNYSSELNVNALLLGDSALYLCASSYDWSSYEQYFGPGTRLTVT.

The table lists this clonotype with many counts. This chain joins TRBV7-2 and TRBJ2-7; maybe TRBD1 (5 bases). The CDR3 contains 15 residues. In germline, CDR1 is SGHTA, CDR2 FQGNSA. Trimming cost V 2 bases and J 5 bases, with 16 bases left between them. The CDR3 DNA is TGTGCCAGCAGCTTAATCGGACACTACAATGACGAGCAGTACTTC. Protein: CASSLIGHYNDEQYF.

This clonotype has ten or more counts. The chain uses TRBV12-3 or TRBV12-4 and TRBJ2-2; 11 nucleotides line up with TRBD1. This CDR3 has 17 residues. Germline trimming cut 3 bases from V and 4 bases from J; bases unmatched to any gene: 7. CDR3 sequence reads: CASSFRTGTGGTGELFF. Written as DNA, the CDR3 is TGTGCCAGCAGTTTTCGGACCGGGACAGGGGGCACCGGGGAGCTGTTTTTT.

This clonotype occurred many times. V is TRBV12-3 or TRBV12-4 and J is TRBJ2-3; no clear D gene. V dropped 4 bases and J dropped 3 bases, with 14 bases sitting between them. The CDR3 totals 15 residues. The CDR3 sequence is CASSWLGLGTDTQYF. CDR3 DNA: TGTGCCAGCAGTTGGTTAGGGCTTGGGACAGATACGCAGTATTTT.

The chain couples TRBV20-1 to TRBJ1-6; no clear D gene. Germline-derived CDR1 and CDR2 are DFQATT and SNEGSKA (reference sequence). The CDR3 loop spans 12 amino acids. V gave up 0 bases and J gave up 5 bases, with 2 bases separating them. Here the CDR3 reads CSARDNNSPLHF. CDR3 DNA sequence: TGCAGTGCTAGAGATAATAATTCACCCCTCCACTTT.

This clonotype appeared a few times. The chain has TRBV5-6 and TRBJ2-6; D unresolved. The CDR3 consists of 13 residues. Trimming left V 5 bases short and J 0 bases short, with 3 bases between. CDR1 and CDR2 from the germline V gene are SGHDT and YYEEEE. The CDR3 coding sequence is TGTGCCAGCAGGGTCTCTGGGGCCAACGTCCTGACTTTC. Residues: CASRVSGANVLTF.

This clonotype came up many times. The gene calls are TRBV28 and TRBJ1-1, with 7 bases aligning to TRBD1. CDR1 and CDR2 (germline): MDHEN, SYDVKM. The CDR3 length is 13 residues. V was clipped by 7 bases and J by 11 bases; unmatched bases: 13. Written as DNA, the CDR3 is TGTGCCAGCACCCCAGGGGGGCAACCAGAGGCTTTCTTT. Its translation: CASTPGGQPEAFF.

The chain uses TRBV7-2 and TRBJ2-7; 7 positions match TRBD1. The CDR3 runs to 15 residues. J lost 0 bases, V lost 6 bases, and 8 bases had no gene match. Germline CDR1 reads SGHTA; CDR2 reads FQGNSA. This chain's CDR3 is CASSTRRDSSYEQYF. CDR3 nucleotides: TGTGCCAGCAGTACCCGCCGGGACAGCTCCTACGAGCAGTACTTC.

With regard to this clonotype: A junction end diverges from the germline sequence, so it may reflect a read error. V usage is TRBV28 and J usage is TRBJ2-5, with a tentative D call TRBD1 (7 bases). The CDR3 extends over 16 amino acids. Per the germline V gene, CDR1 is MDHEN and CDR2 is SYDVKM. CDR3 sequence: CASSLYQGGSEETQHF. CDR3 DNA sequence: TGTGCCAGCAGTTTGTATCAGGGGGGATCAGAAGAGACCCAGCACTTC.

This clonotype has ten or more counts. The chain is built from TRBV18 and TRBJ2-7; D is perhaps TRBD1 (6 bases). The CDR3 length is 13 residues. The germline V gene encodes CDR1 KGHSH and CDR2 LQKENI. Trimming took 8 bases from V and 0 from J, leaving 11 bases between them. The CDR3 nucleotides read TGTGCCAGCAGCCCACAGGGCTCCTACGAGCAGTACTTC. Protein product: CASSPQGSYEQYF.

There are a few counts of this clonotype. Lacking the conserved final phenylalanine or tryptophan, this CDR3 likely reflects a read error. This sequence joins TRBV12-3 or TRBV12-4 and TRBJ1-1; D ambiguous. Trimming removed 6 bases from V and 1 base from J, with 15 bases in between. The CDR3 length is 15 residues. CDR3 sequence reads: CASSPNAVGNTEAFL. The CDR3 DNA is TGTGCCAGCAGCCCCAATGCGGTGGGGAACACTGAAGCTTTCCTT.

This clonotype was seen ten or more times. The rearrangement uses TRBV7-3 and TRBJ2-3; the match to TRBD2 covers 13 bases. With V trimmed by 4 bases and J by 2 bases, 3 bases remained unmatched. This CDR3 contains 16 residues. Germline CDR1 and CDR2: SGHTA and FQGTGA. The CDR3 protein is CASSWGLAGLTDTQYF. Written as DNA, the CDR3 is TGTGCCAGCAGCTGGGGACTAGCGGGGCTCACAGATACGCAGTATTTT.

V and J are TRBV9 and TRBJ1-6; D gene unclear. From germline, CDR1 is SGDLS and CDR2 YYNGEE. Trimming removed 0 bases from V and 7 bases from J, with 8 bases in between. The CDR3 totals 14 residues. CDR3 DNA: TGTGCCAGCAGCGTAGAGGGTAACAATTCACCCCTCCACTTT. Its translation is CASSVEGNNSPLHF.

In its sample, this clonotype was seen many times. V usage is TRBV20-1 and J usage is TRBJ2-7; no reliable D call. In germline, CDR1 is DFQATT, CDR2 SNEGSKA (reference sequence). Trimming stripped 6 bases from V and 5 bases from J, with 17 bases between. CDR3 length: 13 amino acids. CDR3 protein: CSAPNPPRNEQYF. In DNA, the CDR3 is TGCAGTGCCCCAAACCCGCCGCGCAACGAGCAGTACTTC.

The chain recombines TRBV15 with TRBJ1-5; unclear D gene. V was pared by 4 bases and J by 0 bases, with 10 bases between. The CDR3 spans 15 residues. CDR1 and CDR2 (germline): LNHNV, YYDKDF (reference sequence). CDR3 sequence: CATSIEGFSNQPQHF. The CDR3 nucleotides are TGTGCCACCAGCATCGAAGGATTTAGCAATCAGCCCCAGCATTTT.

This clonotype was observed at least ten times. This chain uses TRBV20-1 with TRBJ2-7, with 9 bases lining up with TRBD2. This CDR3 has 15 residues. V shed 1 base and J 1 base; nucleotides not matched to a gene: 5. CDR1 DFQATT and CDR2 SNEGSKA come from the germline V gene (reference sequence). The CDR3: CSARASGRNSYEQYF. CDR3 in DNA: TGCAGTGCTAGAGCGAGCGGGAGGAATTCCTACGAGCAGTACTTC.

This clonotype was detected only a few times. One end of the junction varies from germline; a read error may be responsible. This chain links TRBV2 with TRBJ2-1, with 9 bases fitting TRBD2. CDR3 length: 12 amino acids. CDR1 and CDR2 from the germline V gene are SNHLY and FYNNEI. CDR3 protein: CASIGLAGRKVF. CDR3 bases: TGTGCCAGCATTGGGCTAGCGGGGAGGAAGGTCTTC.

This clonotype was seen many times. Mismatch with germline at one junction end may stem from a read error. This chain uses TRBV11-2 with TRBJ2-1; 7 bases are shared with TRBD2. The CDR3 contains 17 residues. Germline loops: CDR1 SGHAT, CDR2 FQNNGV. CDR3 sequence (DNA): TGTGCCAGCAGCCTAGAGGTTATGGGAGGGTCCTACAATGAGCAGTTCTTC. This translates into CASSLEVMGGSYNEQFF.

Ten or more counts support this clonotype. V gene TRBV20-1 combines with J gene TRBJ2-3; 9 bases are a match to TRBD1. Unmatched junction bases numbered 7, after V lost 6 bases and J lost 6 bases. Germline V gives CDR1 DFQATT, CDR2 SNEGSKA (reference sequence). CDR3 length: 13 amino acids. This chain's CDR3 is CSATGQGQDTQYF. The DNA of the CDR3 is TGCAGTGCAACCGGACAGGGGCAGGATACGCAGTATTTT.

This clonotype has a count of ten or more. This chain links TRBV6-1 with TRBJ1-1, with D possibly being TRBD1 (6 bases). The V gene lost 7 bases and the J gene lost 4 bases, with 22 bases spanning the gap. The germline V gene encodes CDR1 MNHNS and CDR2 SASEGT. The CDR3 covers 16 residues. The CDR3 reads CASKGELGSLSTEAFF. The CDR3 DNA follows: TGTGCCAGCAAGGGGGAGCTCGGGTCTCTGAGCACTGAAGCTTTCTTT.

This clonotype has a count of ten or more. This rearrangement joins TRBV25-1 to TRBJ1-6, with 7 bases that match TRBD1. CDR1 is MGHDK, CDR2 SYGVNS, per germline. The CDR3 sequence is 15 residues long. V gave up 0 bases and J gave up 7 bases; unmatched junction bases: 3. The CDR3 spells CASSEYQGENSPLHF. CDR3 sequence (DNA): TGTGCCAGCAGTGAATATCAGGGGGAAAATTCACCCCTCCACTTT.